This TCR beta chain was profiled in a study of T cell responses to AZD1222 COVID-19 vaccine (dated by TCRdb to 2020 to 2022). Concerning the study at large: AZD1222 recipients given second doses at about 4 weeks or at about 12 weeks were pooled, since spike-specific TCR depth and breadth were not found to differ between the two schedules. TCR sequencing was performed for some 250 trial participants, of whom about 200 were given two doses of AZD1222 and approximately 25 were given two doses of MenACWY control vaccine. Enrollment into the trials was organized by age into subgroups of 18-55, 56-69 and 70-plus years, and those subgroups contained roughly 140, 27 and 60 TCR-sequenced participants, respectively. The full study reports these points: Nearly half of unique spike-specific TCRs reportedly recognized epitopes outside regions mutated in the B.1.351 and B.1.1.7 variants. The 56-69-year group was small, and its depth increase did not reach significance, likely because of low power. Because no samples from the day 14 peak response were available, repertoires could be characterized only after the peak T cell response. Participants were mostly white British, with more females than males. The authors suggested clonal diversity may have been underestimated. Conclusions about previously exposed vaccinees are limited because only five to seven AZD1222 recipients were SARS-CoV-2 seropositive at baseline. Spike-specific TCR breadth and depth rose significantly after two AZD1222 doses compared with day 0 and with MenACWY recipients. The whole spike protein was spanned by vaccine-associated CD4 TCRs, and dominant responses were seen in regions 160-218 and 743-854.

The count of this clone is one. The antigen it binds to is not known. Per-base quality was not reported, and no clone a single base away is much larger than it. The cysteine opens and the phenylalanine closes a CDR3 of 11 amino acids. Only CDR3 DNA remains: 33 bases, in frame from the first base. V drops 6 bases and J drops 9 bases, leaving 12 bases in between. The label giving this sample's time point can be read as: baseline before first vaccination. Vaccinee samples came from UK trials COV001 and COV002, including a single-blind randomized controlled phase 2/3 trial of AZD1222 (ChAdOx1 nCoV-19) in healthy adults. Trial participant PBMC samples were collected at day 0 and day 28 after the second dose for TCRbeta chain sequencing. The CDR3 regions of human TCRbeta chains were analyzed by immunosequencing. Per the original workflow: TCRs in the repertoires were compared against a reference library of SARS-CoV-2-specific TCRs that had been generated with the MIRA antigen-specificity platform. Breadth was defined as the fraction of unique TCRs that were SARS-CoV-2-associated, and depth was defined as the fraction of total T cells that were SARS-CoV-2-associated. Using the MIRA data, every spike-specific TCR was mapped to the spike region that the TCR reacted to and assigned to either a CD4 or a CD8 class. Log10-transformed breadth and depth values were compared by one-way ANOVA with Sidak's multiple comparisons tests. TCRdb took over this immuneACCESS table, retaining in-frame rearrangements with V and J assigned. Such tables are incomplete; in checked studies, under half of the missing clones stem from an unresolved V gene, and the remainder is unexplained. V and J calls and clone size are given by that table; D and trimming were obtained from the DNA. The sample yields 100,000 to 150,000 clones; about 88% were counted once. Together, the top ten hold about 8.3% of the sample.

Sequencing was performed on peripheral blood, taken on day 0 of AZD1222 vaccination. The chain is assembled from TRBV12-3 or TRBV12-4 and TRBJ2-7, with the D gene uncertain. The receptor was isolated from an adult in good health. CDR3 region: CASSRGDTQYF. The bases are TGTGCCAGCAGCCGTGGCGACACGCAGTACTTC.